Given below is one T cell receptor (beta chain) in context. This entry comes from a study of blood T cell repertoires in COVID-19. Study as a whole: Spain, Italy and the United States supplied samples that represented acute and convalescent COVID-19. PBMCs, B-cell-depleted T cells, or T cells provided the cDNA or gDNA that made up the material.

Study processing details: Estimates of nucleated cell counts were drawn from the amplification of reference gene primers. Libraries were prepared by immunoSEQ multiplex PCR; TCRdb keeps only in-frame clonotypes and omits some of them. V and J calls and clone size come straight from that table; D and trimming were deduced from the DNA. The sample contains 50,000 to 75,000 clones, about 84% of which appear only once. Trimming pared 7 bases from V and 6 bases from J, leaving 15 bases between. The CDR3 contains 13 residues. Germline CDR1 is SGHAT and CDR2 is FQDESV (reference sequence). The sequencing input was peripheral blood. The chain has TRBV11-1 and TRBJ1-1, with TRBD1 as a possible D gene (5 bases). The clonotype comes from a man in his fifties or sixties with acute or convalescent COVID-19. The CDR3 loop reads CASKIAGMAEAFF. The DNA of the CDR3 is TGTGCCAGCAAGATAGCAGGGATGGCTGAAGCTTTCTTT. Based on the CDR3 plus reference TRBV11-1 and TRBJ1-1, the full variable domain is EAEVAQSPRYKITEKSQAVAFWCDPISGHATLYWYRQILGQGPELLVQFQDESVVDDSQLPKDRFSAERLKGVDSTLKIQPAELGDSAMYLCASKIAGMAEAFFGQGTRLTVV.